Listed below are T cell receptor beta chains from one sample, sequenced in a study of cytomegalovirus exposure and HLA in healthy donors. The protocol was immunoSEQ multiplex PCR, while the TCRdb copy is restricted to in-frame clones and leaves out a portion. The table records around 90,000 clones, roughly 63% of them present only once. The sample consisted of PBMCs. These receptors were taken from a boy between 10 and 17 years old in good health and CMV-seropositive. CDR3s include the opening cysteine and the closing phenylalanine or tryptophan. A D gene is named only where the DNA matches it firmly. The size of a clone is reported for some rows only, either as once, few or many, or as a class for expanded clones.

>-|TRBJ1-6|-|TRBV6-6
TGTGCCAGCCGCGACAGAAATAATTCACCCCTCCACTTT
CASRDRNNSPLHF
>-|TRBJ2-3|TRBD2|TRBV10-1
TGCGCCAGCGGATCGACTAGCGGGAGATGGGATACGCAGTATTTT
CASGSTSGRWDTQYF
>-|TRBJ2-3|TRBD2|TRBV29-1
TGCAGCGTTGGCGGGAGCTTTGGCGCAGATACGCAGTATTTT
CSVGGSFGADTQYF
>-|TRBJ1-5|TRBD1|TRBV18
TGTGCCAGCTCACCTATGGGACAGGGCCCTCGGCCCCAGCATTTT
CASSPMGQGPRPQHF
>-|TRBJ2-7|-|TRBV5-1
TGCGCCAGCAGCTACCCGGGGCAGGGGAACTCCGAGCAGTACTTC
CASSYPGQGNSEQYF
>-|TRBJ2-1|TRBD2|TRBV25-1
TGTGCCAGCAGTGGTTCATTAGCGGGAGGGCCGGTGGGTGAGCAGTTCTTC
CASSGSLAGGPVGEQFF
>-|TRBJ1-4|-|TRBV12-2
TGTGCAAGTCGCTTAGCTTGCCAGGGCCCGGAAAAACTGTTTTTT
CASRLACQGPEKLFF
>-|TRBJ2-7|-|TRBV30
TGTGCCTGGAGGCAGGGGCGTCTCTACGAGCAGTACTTC
CAWRQGRLYEQYF
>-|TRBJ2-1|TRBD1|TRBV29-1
TGCAGCGCCCATCTCTCCACAGGGGGCAATGAGCAGTTCTTC
CSAHLSTGGNEQFF
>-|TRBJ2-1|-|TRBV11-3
TGTGCCAGCAGCATTAGTGGGGTACTAGGCCAGCAGTTCTTC
CASSISGVLGQQFF
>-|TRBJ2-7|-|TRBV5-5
TGTGCCAGCAGCTTTACAAATTACGAGCAGTACTTC
CASSFTNYEQYF
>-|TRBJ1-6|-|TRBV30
TGTGCCTGGAGTGGGACAGTATCACCCCTCCACTTT
CAWSGTVSPLHF
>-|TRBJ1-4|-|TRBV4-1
TGCGCCAGCAGCACCCGATTGACAGGACCAATTGCAACTAATGAAAAACTGTTTTTT
CASSTRLTGPIATNEKLFF
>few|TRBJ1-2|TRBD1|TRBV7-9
TGTGCCAGCAGCTTAGGGCAGGGGGCACCCTATGGCTACACCTTC
CASSLGQGAPYGYTF
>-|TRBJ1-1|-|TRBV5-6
TGTGCCAGCAGCTTAAACTACAGGGTTAACACTGAAGCTTTCTTT
CASSLNYRVNTEAFF
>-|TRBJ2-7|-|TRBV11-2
TGTGCCAGCGGCCGAGGCACAGGATCCTACGAGCAGTACTTC
CASGRGTGSYEQYF
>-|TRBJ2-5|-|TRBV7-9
TGTGCCAGCAGCCTTAGGAGGGGTACAGTTACTCAAGAGACCCAGTACTTC
CASSLRRGTVTQETQYF
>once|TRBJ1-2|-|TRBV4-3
TGCGCCAGCAGCCAAGACGCACTACGGGCAGGGGATGGCTACACCTTC
CASSQDALRAGDGYTF
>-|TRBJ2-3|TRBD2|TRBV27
TGTGCCAGCAGTTTCTATAGCGGGAACACAGATACGCAGTATTTT
CASSFYSGNTDTQYF
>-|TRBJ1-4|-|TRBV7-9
TGTGCCAGCAGCACAGGACGTCCCGCTAATGAAAAACTGTTTTTT
CASSTGRPANEKLFF
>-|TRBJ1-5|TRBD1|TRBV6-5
TGTGCCAGCAGCCGCGACAGGGGAGTTGGTATTCCCCAGAATTTT
CASSRDRGVGIPQNF
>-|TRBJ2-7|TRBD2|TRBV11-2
TGTGCCAGCAGCTCAGGACTAGCGGGCTCCTACGAGCAGTACTTC
CASSSGLAGSYEQYF
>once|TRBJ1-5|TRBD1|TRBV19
TGTGCCAGTAACGCAGGGGGCTATCAGCCCCAGCATTTT
CASNAGGYQPQHF
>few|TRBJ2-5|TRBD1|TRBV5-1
TGCGCCAGCAGCCCCGGGACAGGGGGCCCGGAGACCCAGTACTTC
CASSPGTGGPETQYF
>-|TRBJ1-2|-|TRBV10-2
TGCGCCAGCATGACAGCATCTAACTATGGCTACCCCTTC
CASMTASNYGYPF
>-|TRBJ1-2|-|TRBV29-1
TGCGGCGTTGTCTCTCAAGCTCTTTATGGCTACACCTTC
CGVVSQALYGYTF
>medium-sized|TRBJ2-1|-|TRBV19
TGTGCCAGTAGTATCTCTAGCGACAACAATGAGCAGTTCTTC
CASSISSDNNEQFF
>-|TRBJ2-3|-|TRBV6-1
TGTGCCACCCGAGAAACAGGTTACAGCACAGATACGCAGTATTTT
CATRETGYSTDTQYF
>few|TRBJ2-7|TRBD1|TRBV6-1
TGTGCCAGCAGTGGACAGGGGACCTACGAGCAGTACTTC
CASSGQGTYEQYF
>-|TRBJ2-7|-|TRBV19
TGTGCCAGTGAATGGACAGTGATCTCCTACGAGCAGTACTTC
CASEWTVISYEQYF
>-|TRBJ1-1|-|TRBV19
TGTGCCAGTAGTATAGGTCCAGGGTTTAACACTGAAGCTTTCTTT
CASSIGPGFNTEAFF
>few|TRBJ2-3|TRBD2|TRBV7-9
TGTGCCAGCAGCTTATCGGGGGGGGCGACAGATACGCAGTATTTT
CASSLSGGATDTQYF
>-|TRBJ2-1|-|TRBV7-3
TGTGCCAGCAGCTTAACCCTAGCGTCCTACAATGAGCAGTTCTTC
CASSLTLASYNEQFF
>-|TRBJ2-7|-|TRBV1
TGCACCAGCAGCCAAGATAGTATTAGCGGGGGGGCCCACGAGCAGTACTTC
CTSSQDSISGGAHEQYF
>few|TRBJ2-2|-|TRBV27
TGTGCCAGCAGCCCGTTTGTGACCGGGGAGCTGTTTTTT
CASSPFVTGELFF
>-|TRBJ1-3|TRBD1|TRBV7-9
TGTGCCAGCAGCCAGACAGGGAGCTCTGGAAACACCATATATTTT
CASSQTGSSGNTIYF
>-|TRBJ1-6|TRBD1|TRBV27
TGTGCCAGCAGTTTCCGGGACAGGGGATGGTCACCCCTCAACTTT
CASSFRDRGWSPLNF
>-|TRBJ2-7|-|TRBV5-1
TGCGCCAGCAGCCCTCCGAGCTCCTACGAGCAGTACTTC
CASSPPSSYEQYF
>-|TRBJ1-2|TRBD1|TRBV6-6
TGTGCCAGCAGTTACAGGGGGCCTAGCTATGGCTACACCTTC
CASSYRGPSYGYTF
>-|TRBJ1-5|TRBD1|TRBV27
TGTGCCAGCAGTTCCAGGGGGAACAATCAGCCCCAGCATTTT
CASSSRGNNQPQHF
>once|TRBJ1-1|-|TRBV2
TGTGCCAGCAGTGAAGGTAAACAGGGTGAAGCTTTCTTT
CASSEGKQGEAFF
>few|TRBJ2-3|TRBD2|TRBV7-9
TGTGCCAGCAGCTTACTAGGTAGCGGGATTGGTGATACGCAGTATTTT
CASSLLGSGIGDTQYF
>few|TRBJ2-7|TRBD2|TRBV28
TGTGCCAGCAGTATGGGGGGGGACGGGGAACCCTACGAGCAGTACTTC
CASSMGGDGEPYEQYF
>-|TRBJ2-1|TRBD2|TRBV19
TGTGCCAGTACAGGTGCGAGCGGGACGGAGCAGTTCTTC
CASTGASGTEQFF
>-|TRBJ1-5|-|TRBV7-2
TGTGCCAGCAGCTTAGGCCCCGGGGGTCGGGATCAGCCCCAGCATTTT
CASSLGPGGRDQPQHF
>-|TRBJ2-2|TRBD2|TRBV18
TGTGCCAGCTCAACGGGAGGGGAACCCGGGGAGCTGTTTTTT
CASSTGGEPGELFF
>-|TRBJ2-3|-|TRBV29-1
TGCAGCGTTGAAGATGTCGCAGATACGCAGTATTTT
CSVEDVADTQYF
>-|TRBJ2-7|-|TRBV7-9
TGTGCCAGCAGCTTCGCGAGCTCCTACGAGCAGTACTTC
CASSFASSYEQYF
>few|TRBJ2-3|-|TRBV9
TGTGCCAGCAGCGTAGACTCTCGGGCAGATACGCAGTATTTT
CASSVDSRADTQYF
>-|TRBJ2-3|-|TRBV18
TGTGCCAGCTCTCCCAGGGGCACAGATACGCAGTATTTT
CASSPRGTDTQYF
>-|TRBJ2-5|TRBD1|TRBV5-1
TGCGCCAGCAGCTTGGAGGGACAGGGTGAGAGGGAGCAGTACTTC
CASSLEGQGEREQYF
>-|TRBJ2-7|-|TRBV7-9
TGTGCCAGCAGTTTTCAAGTCAGCTCCTACGAGCAGTACTTC
CASSFQVSSYEQYF
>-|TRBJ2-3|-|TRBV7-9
TGTGCCAGCACTTTTAGCACAGATACGCAGTATTTT
CASTFSTDTQYF
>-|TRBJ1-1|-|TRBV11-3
TGTGCCAGCAGCCTGACAGGGAACACTGAAGCTTTCTTT
CASSLTGNTEAFF
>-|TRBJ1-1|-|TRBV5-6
TGTGCCAGCAGGCGACAGAATTTCAAAGCTTTCTTT
CASRRQNFKAFF